This T cell receptor (beta chain) was found in a study of blood T cell repertoires in COVID-19. Study-level information: From the United States, Italy and Spain came samples of acute and convalescent COVID-19. Sources were T cells, B-cell-depleted T cells, or PBMCs; the material itself was cDNA or gDNA.

Original data processing: Reference gene primers were amplified, and this amplification served to estimate nucleated cell counts. TCRdb's copy holds only in-frame clones and misses some; the assay was immunoSEQ multiplex PCR. That table supplies the V and J calls and clone size; D and trimming were determined from the DNA. Here the sample spans under 100,000 clones, about four fifths being singletons. There are 15 residues in the CDR3. Trimming pared 0 bases from V and 8 bases from J, leaving 20 bases between. In germline, CDR1 is GTSNPN, CDR2 SVGIG (reference sequence). Specimen: peripheral blood. This chain uses TRBV30 with TRBJ2-7, with D perhaps TRBD1 (6 bases). This sequence was found in a woman of 80 years or more with active or convalescent COVID-19. The CDR3 nucleotides read TGTGCCTGGAGTGTTCTCCCGGGCAGGGGCGGCCAGCAGTACTTC. It is translated as CAWSVLPGRGGQQYF.